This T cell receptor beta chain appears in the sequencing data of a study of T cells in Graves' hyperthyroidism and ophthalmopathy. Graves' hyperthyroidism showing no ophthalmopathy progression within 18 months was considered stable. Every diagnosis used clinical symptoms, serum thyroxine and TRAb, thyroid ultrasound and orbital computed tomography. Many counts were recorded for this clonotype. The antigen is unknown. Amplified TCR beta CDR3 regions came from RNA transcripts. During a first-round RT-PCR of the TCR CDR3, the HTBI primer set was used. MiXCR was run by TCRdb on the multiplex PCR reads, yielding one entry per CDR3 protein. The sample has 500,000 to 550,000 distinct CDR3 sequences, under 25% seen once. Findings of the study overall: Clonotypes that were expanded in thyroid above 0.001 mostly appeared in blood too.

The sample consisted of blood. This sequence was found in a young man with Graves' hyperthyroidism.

CDR3 sequence (DNA): TGTGCCAGCAGCAGCACCTCACCATGGTCCAAGCCTGAGGACGAGCAGTACTTC. It is translated as CASSSTSPWSKPEDEQYF. This rearrangement joins TRBV6-4 to TRBJ2-7, with unresolved D. Germline V gene sequence: CDR1 MRHNA, CDR2 SNTAGT. Trimming removed 6 bases from V and 5 bases from J, with 29 bases in between. This CDR3 region has 18 residues.